This record looks at one T cell receptor beta chain sequence and its context. This sample was included in a study of early T cells in non-severe SARS-CoV-2 infection. Each cDNA molecule carried a unique molecular identifier. MiXCR, applied by TCRdb to the 5' RACE reads, yields one record per CDR3 protein. The profile shows about 97,000 distinct CDR3 sequences, about 11% of them singletons. The starting material was whole blood, obtained at baseline. This sequence originates from an adult who was a healthcare worker with PCR-confirmed SARS-CoV-2 infection or an uninfected control (not recorded which).

CDR3 sequence (DNA): TGTGCCAGCAGCCCGACCCGGATCCAAGAGACCCAGTACTTC. As protein: CASSPTRIQETQYF. V and J are TRBV7-2 and TRBJ2-5; D not certain. Germline V lookup: CDR1 SGHTA, CDR2 FQGNSA. Trimming took 5 bases from V and 1 from J, leaving 11 bases between them. This CDR3 is built from 14 residues. The variable domain in full, with the rest retrieved from reference TRBV7-2 and TRBJ2-5, is GAGVSQSPSNKVTEKGKDVELRCDPISGHTALYWYRQSLGQGLEFLIYFQGNSAPDKSGLPSDRFSAERTGGSVSTLTIQRTQQEDSAVYLCASSPTRIQETQYFGPGTRLLVL.